This is a list of T cell receptor beta chains from one sample in a study of identical twins. TCRdb passed the 5' RACE reads through MiXCR, listing each CDR3 protein once. This sample has about 690,000 distinct CDR3 sequences, with approximately 22% found just once. The same sample was also used in a study of T cells expressing NK-cell markers.

Input material: PBMCs. All receptors come from a woman younger than 30 in good health. Each CDR3 is given with its conserved first and last residue. The D gene is left open where the match is weak. Expanded clones get a size class; other rows say once, few or many, or leave the size out.

abundance | len | j_gene | d_gene | v_gene | CDR3nt | CDR3aa
once | 15 | TRBJ2-3 | . | TRBV6-5 | TGTGCCAGCAGTTACGGAGCAGTGGGCACAGATACGCAGTATTTT | CASSYGAVGTDTQYF
. | 14 | TRBJ1-1 | TRBD1 | TRBV11-2 | TGTGCCAGCAGTTTGGGGACAGGCCCCACTGAAGCTTTCTTT | CASSLGTGPTEAFF
few | 16 | TRBJ2-1 | . | TRBV5-1 | TGCGCCAGCAGCCCTAATAGGCGGGGCGGTGGAAATGAGCAGTTCTTC | CASSPNRRGGGNEQFF
few | 13 | TRBJ2-1 | . | TRBV10-3 | TGTGCCATCGGATCCCTGCTGGGCAATGAGCAGTTCTTC | CAIGSLLGNEQFF
. | 15 | TRBJ2-4 | . | TRBV21-1 | TGTGCCAGCAGGAGGTGGAGGGGGGGGAAAAACATTCAGTACTTC | CASRRWRGGKNIQYF
few | 14 | TRBJ2-1 | TRBD2 | TRBV20-1 | TGCAGTGCTGCCGGGACTAGCCGCTACAATGAGCAGTTCTTC | CSAAGTSRYNEQFF
few | 13 | TRBJ1-2 | . | TRBV7-2 | TGTGCCAGCAGCTTATCCCTAGTTTATGGCTACACCTTC | CASSLSLVYGYTF
many | 15 | TRBJ2-7 | TRBD2 | TRBV12-3/TRBV12-4 | TGTGCCAGCAGTTTACCGGCTAGCGGGAGGATCGAGCAGTACTTC | CASSLPASGRIEQYF
. | 14 | TRBJ1-1 | TRBD1 | TRBV20-1 | TGCAGTGCTCCCCTACCGGGACAGAGGACTGAAGCTTTCTTT | CSAPLPGQRTEAFF
. | 13 | TRBJ2-5 | . | TRBV12-3/TRBV12-4 | TGTGCCAGCAGTCCGGGACTTCTTCCTACCCAGTACTTC | CASSPGLLPTQYF
. | 12 | TRBJ2-7 | . | TRBV20-1 | TGCAGTGCTAGAGGGCAGGGGACTGAGCAGTACTTC | CSARGQGTEQYF
many | 13 | TRBJ2-3 | . | TRBV19 | TGTGCCAGTAGTAGTTACAGCACAGATACGCAGTATTTT | CASSSYSTDTQYF
. | 14 | TRBJ2-7 | . | TRBV18 | TGTGCCAGCTCACCGGACAGGACTACCTACGAGCAGTACTTC | CASSPDRTTYEQYF
. | 15 | TRBJ2-7 | TRBD2 | TRBV7-6 | TGTGCCAGCAGTCGGACTAGCGGGGGGATGTACGAGCAGTACTTC | CASSRTSGGMYEQYF
. | 14 | TRBJ2-5 | TRBD1 | TRBV10-3 | TGTGCCACCCTGGACAGGGGCGAAGAAGAGACCCAGTACTTC | CATLDRGEEETQYF
. | 15 | TRBJ2-5 | . | TRBV5-5 | TGTGCCAGCAGCTTGAGGGTAACCCCTCAAGAGACCCAGTACTTC | CASSLRVTPQETQYF
. | 15 | TRBJ2-5 | . | TRBV7-9 | TGTGCCAGCAGCTTGGCAACCGGGGTCAGGGAGACCCAGTACTTC | CASSLATGVRETQYF
once | 10 | TRBJ2-1 | TRBD2 | TRBV12-3/TRBV12-4 | TGTGCCAGTGGCGGGGGACAGCAGTTCTTC | CASGGGQQFF
few | 15 | TRBJ2-2 | . | TRBV10-3 | TGTGCCATCAGTGACAGGGCGGGTGACACCGGGGAGCTGTTTTTT | CAISDRAGDTGELFF
. | 15 | TRBJ2-2 | TRBD1 | TRBV9 | TGTGCCAGCAGCGCCCCGGGACAGGGGACCGGGGAGCTGTTTTTT | CASSAPGQGTGELFF
. | 14 | TRBJ2-2 | TRBD1 | TRBV12-3/TRBV12-4 | TGTGCCAGCAGACCAGGGACAGCCCCCGGGGAGCTGTTTTTT | CASRPGTAPGELFF
medium-sized | 14 | TRBJ1-1 | . | TRBV29-1 | TGCAGCGTCCTGTACAGAAGGGTGGACGCTGAAGCTTTCTTT | CSVLYRRVDAEAFF
many | 12 | TRBJ2-3 | . | TRBV10-3 | TGTGCCATCAGTAACAGCCGTGATACGCAGTATTTT | CAISNSRDTQYF
. | 15 | TRBJ2-7 | TRBD2 | TRBV5-1 | TGCGCCAGCAGCCGAGGACTAGCGGGAGTTGACGAGCAGTACTTC | CASSRGLAGVDEQYF